This is a list of T cell receptor beta chains from one sample in a study of blood T cell repertoires in COVID-19. Sequencing was performed with immunoSEQ multiplex PCR; in TCRdb, only in-frame clones are kept and a portion is missing. The table has approximately 190,000 clones, 87% seen once. The sample consisted of peripheral blood. These receptors were obtained from a man between 60 and 75 years old with active or convalescent COVID-19. Each CDR3 is given with its conserved first and last residue. D genes are given only for firm matches. Some rows mark clone size as missing; the rest say once, few, many or name a class of expanded clone.

v_call: TRBV18
j_call: TRBJ1-1
d_call: NA
clone_size: NA
cdr3_aa: CASSPRIGVNTEAFF
cdr3_nt: TGTGCCAGCTCACCACGTATAGGAGTTAACACTGAAGCTTTCTTT

v_call: TRBV24-1
j_call: TRBJ1-5
d_call: NA
clone_size: NA
cdr3_aa: CATSDLRRGNQPQHF
cdr3_nt: TGTGCCACCAGTGATTTGAGGAGGGGTAACCAGCCCCAGCATTTT

v_call: TRBV7-9
j_call: TRBJ1-2
d_call: TRBD1
clone_size: NA
cdr3_aa: CASSQWTGDAEGGGYTF
cdr3_nt: TGTGCCAGCAGCCAGTGGACAGGGGACGCGGAGGGAGGGGGCTACACCTTC

v_call: TRBV5-1
j_call: TRBJ1-6
d_call: NA
clone_size: NA
cdr3_aa: CASSFGAGQNSPLHF
cdr3_nt: TGCGCCAGCAGCTTTGGGGCAGGGCAAAATTCACCCCTCCACTTT

v_call: TRBV18
j_call: TRBJ2-3
d_call: NA
clone_size: NA
cdr3_aa: CASSPLRGTDTQYF
cdr3_nt: TGTGCCAGCTCACCACTCCGCGGGACAGATACGCAGTATTTT

v_call: TRBV7-6
j_call: TRBJ2-5
d_call: TRBD2
clone_size: once
cdr3_aa: CASSLNSGGLPQETQYF
cdr3_nt: TGTGCCAGCAGCCTAAATAGCGGGGGGCTCCCCCAAGAGACCCAGTACTTC

v_call: TRBV2
j_call: TRBJ2-1
d_call: TRBD1
clone_size: NA
cdr3_aa: CASSERGTGASEQFF
cdr3_nt: TGTGCCAGCAGTGAACGGGGGACAGGGGCATCTGAGCAGTTCTTC

v_call: TRBV15
j_call: TRBJ1-5
d_call: TRBD1
clone_size: NA
cdr3_aa: CATSRGTGEDQPQHF
cdr3_nt: TGTGCCACCAGCAGAGGGACAGGGGAGGATCAGCCCCAGCATTTT

v_call: TRBV5-5
j_call: TRBJ1-1
d_call: TRBD1
clone_size: NA
cdr3_aa: CASSQDRVRGAEAFF
cdr3_nt: TGTGCCAGCAGCCAGGACAGGGTCCGCGGCGCTGAAGCTTTCTTT

v_call: TRBV21-1
j_call: TRBJ2-3
d_call: NA
clone_size: NA
cdr3_aa: CASSLDRGLTDTQYF
cdr3_nt: TGTGCCAGCAGCCTCGACAGGGGGCTCACAGATACGCAGTATTTT

v_call: TRBV21-1
j_call: TRBJ1-4
d_call: NA
clone_size: once
cdr3_aa: CASSKVWGGEKLFF
cdr3_nt: TGTGCCAGCAGCAAAGTTTGGGGGGGGGAAAAACTGTTTTTT

v_call: TRBV12-5
j_call: TRBJ2-1
d_call: TRBD2
clone_size: NA
cdr3_aa: CASALLAGGSSYNEQFF
cdr3_nt: TGTGCTAGTGCCTTACTAGCGGGGGGCTCATCCTACAATGAGCAGTTCTTC

v_call: TRBV4-1
j_call: TRBJ2-5
d_call: TRBD2
clone_size: NA
cdr3_aa: CASSPSRLAGGPSETQYF
cdr3_nt: TGCGCCAGCAGCCCTTCTAGACTAGCGGGGGGGCCGAGCGAGACCCAGTACTTC

v_call: TRBV3-1/TRBV3-2
j_call: TRBJ2-1
d_call: TRBD1
clone_size: few
cdr3_aa: CASRQGAGYNEQFF
cdr3_nt: TGTGCCAGCAGACAGGGGGCAGGGTACAATGAGCAGTTCTTC

v_call: TRBV2
j_call: TRBJ1-1
d_call: NA
clone_size: NA
cdr3_aa: CASSDGRANTEAFF
cdr3_nt: TGTGCCAGCAGTGATGGCAGGGCGAACACTGAAGCTTTCTTT

v_call: TRBV6-5
j_call: TRBJ1-4
d_call: TRBD1
clone_size: NA
cdr3_aa: CASSTQGATNEKLFF
cdr3_nt: TGTGCCAGCAGTACCCAGGGGGCAACTAATGAAAAACTGTTTTTT

v_call: TRBV3-1/TRBV3-2
j_call: TRBJ1-3
d_call: NA
clone_size: NA
cdr3_aa: CASRAGRGTIYF
cdr3_nt: TGTGCCAGCCGAGCGGGCCGGGGCACCATATATTTT

v_call: TRBV7-2
j_call: TRBJ1-1
d_call: NA
clone_size: NA
cdr3_aa: CASSSQGRRNTEAFF
cdr3_nt: TGTGCCAGCAGCTCACAGGGTCGTCGGAACACTGAAGCTTTCTTT

v_call: TRBV5-1
j_call: TRBJ1-1
d_call: NA
clone_size: NA
cdr3_aa: CASSLVSRGTEAFF
cdr3_nt: TGCGCCAGCAGCTTGGTTTCTAGGGGGACTGAAGCTTTCTTT

v_call: TRBV5-6
j_call: TRBJ1-1
d_call: TRBD1
clone_size: NA
cdr3_aa: CASSSDRGQGATEAFF
cdr3_nt: TGTGCCAGCAGCTCCGACAGGGGGCAGGGGGCCACTGAAGCTTTCTTT

v_call: TRBV4-2
j_call: TRBJ2-7
d_call: NA
clone_size: NA
cdr3_aa: CASSQDFGGEQYF
cdr3_nt: TGTGCCAGCAGCCAAGATTTCGGGGGCGAGCAGTACTTC

v_call: TRBV28
j_call: TRBJ1-2
d_call: TRBD1
clone_size: NA
cdr3_aa: CASSKSDRGGHTF
cdr3_nt: TGTGCCAGCAGTAAATCGGACAGGGGAGGCCACACCTTC

v_call: TRBV19
j_call: TRBJ1-3
d_call: TRBD1
clone_size: NA
cdr3_aa: CASSPRTGTGNTIYF
cdr3_nt: TGTGCCAGTAGCCCTAGGACAGGGACGGGAAACACCATATATTTT

v_call: TRBV29-1
j_call: TRBJ2-7
d_call: TRBD1
clone_size: NA
cdr3_aa: CSVEEGQVPPTDYEQYF
cdr3_nt: TGCAGCGTTGAAGAAGGACAGGTCCCACCAACAGACTACGAGCAGTACTTC

v_call: TRBV9
j_call: TRBJ1-5
d_call: NA
clone_size: NA
cdr3_aa: CASSAEYNQPQHF
cdr3_nt: TGTGCCAGCAGCGCGGAGTACAATCAGCCCCAGCATTTT

v_call: TRBV30
j_call: TRBJ2-4
d_call: TRBD1
clone_size: NA
cdr3_aa: CAWSVPQAGGNIQYF
cdr3_nt: TGTGCCTGGAGTGTACCTCAGGCAGGGGGCAACATTCAGTACTTC